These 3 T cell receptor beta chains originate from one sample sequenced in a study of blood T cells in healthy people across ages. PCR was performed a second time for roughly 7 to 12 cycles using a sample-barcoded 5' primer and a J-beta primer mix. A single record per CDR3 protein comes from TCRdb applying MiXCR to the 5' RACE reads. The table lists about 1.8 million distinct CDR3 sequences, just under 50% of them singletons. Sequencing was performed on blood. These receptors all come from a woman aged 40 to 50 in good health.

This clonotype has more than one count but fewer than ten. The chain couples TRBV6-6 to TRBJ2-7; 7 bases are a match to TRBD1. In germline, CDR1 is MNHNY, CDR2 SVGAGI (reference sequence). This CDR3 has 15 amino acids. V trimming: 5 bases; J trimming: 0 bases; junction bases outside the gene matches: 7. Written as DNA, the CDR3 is TGTGCCAGCAGTCAGCGACAGGGCCTCTCCTACGAGCAGTACTTC. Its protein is CASSQRQGLSYEQYF.

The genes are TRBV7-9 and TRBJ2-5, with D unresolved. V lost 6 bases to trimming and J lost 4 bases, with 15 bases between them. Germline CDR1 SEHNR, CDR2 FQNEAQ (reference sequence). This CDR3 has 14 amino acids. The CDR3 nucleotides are TGTGCCAGCAGTTCGGATTCAGTAAGAGAGACCCAGTACTTC. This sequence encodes CASSSDSVRETQYF.

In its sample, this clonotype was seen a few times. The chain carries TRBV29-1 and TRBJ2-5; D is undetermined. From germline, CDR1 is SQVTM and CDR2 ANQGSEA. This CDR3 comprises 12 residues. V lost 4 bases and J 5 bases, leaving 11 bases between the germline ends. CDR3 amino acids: CSVGPLEETQYF. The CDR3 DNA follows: TGCAGCGTTGGTCCGTTAGAGGAGACCCAGTACTTC.